Listed below are T cell receptor beta chains from one sample, sequenced in a study of blood T cell repertoires in COVID-19. Measured with immunoSEQ multiplex PCR; TCRdb has only the in-frame clones, and not every one. The sample has approximately 240,000 clones; approximately 79% are singletons. Sequencing was done on a sample of peripheral blood. These receptors all come from a woman between 35 and 50 years old with active or convalescent COVID-19. Each CDR3 is given with its conserved first and last residue. The D gene is left open where the match is weak. Clone size is stated in some rows and not others, as once, few, many or a class when expanded.

clone size: -; J gene: TRBJ2-1; V gene: TRBV19; D gene: TRBD1; CDR3 DNA: TGTGCCAGTGAGGGGAACAGGGGGCACCAGGAGCAGTTCTTC; CDR3 protein: CASEGNRGHQEQFF
clone size: -; J gene: TRBJ2-6; V gene: TRBV28; D gene: -; CDR3 DNA: TGTGCCAGCAATTCAGGTGTATCTGGGGCCAACGTCCTGACTTTC; CDR3 protein: CASNSGVSGANVLTF
clone size: few; J gene: TRBJ1-2; V gene: TRBV4-1; D gene: -; CDR3 DNA: TGCGCCAGCAGCCAAGCCTCGACGGGGAACTATGGCTACACCTTC; CDR3 protein: CASSQASTGNYGYTF
clone size: once; J gene: TRBJ1-1; V gene: TRBV12-5; D gene: TRBD1; CDR3 DNA: TGTGCTAGTGGTTTTGGCGCAGGGGGTAACACTGAAGCTTTCTTT; CDR3 protein: CASGFGAGGNTEAFF
clone size: -; J gene: TRBJ1-1; V gene: TRBV7-3; D gene: -; CDR3 DNA: TGTGCCAGCAGCCCCTCGGGGACACCGAACACTGAAGCTTTCTTT; CDR3 protein: CASSPSGTPNTEAFF
clone size: -; J gene: TRBJ2-6; V gene: TRBV29-1; D gene: TRBD1; CDR3 DNA: TGCAGCGCACAGGGGTCTGGGGCCAACGTCCTGACTTTC; CDR3 protein: CSAQGSGANVLTF
clone size: -; J gene: TRBJ2-7; V gene: TRBV10-1; D gene: -; CDR3 DNA: TGCGCCAGCAGTCCCATCCGGGACTTATCCTACGAGCAGTACTTC; CDR3 protein: CASSPIRDLSYEQYF
clone size: -; J gene: TRBJ2-5; V gene: TRBV4-2; D gene: -; CDR3 DNA: TGTGCCAGCAGCCAAAGGGGACATCAAGCTGGAGAGACCCAGTACTTC; CDR3 protein: CASSQRGHQAGETQYF
clone size: -; J gene: TRBJ1-2; V gene: TRBV5-8; D gene: -; CDR3 DNA: TGTGCCAGCAGCTTAATCAGATCTAACTATGGCTACACCTTC; CDR3 protein: CASSLIRSNYGYTF
clone size: -; J gene: TRBJ1-1; V gene: TRBV6-4; D gene: -; CDR3 DNA: TGTGCCAGCAGTGACTCGAGCAGGGGTACTGAAGCTTTCTTT; CDR3 protein: CASSDSSRGTEAFF
clone size: -; J gene: TRBJ1-1; V gene: TRBV2; D gene: -; CDR3 DNA: TGTGCCAGCAGTCTGAGGGTACTACAGGGTCCTGAAGCTTTCTTT; CDR3 protein: CASSLRVLQGPEAFF
clone size: -; J gene: TRBJ1-5; V gene: TRBV12-3/TRBV12-4; D gene: -; CDR3 DNA: TGTGCCAGCAGACAGGGTTGGCAGCCCCAGCATTTT; CDR3 protein: CASRQGWQPQHF
clone size: -; J gene: TRBJ2-3; V gene: TRBV5-4; D gene: -; CDR3 DNA: TGTGCCAGCAGCCCTACCGGGCCGGGCGGGGGCGGCACAGATACGCAGTATTTT; CDR3 protein: CASSPTGPGGGGTDTQYF
clone size: -; J gene: TRBJ2-1; V gene: TRBV9; D gene: -; CDR3 DNA: TGTGCCAGCAGCGTAGGAGAATACAATGAGCAGTTCTTC; CDR3 protein: CASSVGEYNEQFF
clone size: once; J gene: TRBJ1-1; V gene: TRBV9; D gene: -; CDR3 DNA: TGTGCCAGCAGCGTGGGCCCGGTGAACACTGAAGCTTTCTTT; CDR3 protein: CASSVGPVNTEAFF
clone size: -; J gene: TRBJ1-5; V gene: TRBV10-3; D gene: -; CDR3 DNA: TGTGCCATCAGTGAGACAGGAATCATTAGCAATCAGCCCCAGCATTTT; CDR3 protein: CAISETGIISNQPQHF
clone size: -; J gene: TRBJ1-2; V gene: TRBV5-6; D gene: -; CDR3 DNA: TGTGCCAGCAGTGACCCGGCGGGATATGGCTACACCTTC; CDR3 protein: CASSDPAGYGYTF
clone size: -; J gene: TRBJ2-3; V gene: TRBV5-1; D gene: TRBD1; CDR3 DNA: TGCGCCAGCAGCTTGGGTCATAAGGACAGGGTAACAGATACGCAGTATTTT; CDR3 protein: CASSLGHKDRVTDTQYF
clone size: -; J gene: TRBJ1-1; V gene: TRBV25-1; D gene: TRBD1; CDR3 DNA: TGTGCCAGCAGGGGGACAGGGATCTTGGACACTGAAGCTTTCTTT; CDR3 protein: CASRGTGILDTEAFF
clone size: -; J gene: TRBJ1-2; V gene: TRBV30; D gene: -; CDR3 DNA: TGTGCCTGGAGGCCAGATCCCTCCCGTGGCTACACCTTC; CDR3 protein: CAWRPDPSRGYTF
clone size: -; J gene: TRBJ1-2; V gene: TRBV6-2/TRBV6-3; D gene: -; CDR3 DNA: TGTGCCAGCAGTTACTCGATGACCGGGATGACTCTAAATGGCTACACCTTC; CDR3 protein: CASSYSMTGMTLNGYTF
clone size: -; J gene: TRBJ1-6; V gene: TRBV19; D gene: TRBD1; CDR3 DNA: TGTGCCAGTAGACAGGGGAGAGGGTCACCCCTCCACTTT; CDR3 protein: CASRQGRGSPLHF
clone size: once; J gene: TRBJ1-1; V gene: TRBV7-3; D gene: TRBD1; CDR3 DNA: TGTGCCAGCAGCTTAACAGGGGGCAACACTGAAGCTTTCTTT; CDR3 protein: CASSLTGGNTEAFF
clone size: -; J gene: TRBJ1-2; V gene: TRBV2; D gene: -; CDR3 DNA: TGTGCCAGCAGAGTAGGGGATGGCTACACCTTC; CDR3 protein: CASRVGDGYTF
clone size: -; J gene: TRBJ2-1; V gene: TRBV7-3; D gene: -; CDR3 DNA: TGTGCCAGCAGCTTATTCCCTTTAGCCTACAATGAGCAGTTCTTC; CDR3 protein: CASSLFPLAYNEQFF
clone size: -; J gene: TRBJ2-2; V gene: TRBV30; D gene: -; CDR3 DNA: TGTGCCTGGACCTACGCAGGGCTAAACACCGGGGAGCTGTTTTTT; CDR3 protein: CAWTYAGLNTGELFF
clone size: -; J gene: TRBJ1-1; V gene: TRBV5-1; D gene: TRBD1; CDR3 DNA: TGCGCCAGCAGTATAAATTCAGGGGGCGGTGAAGCTTTCTTT; CDR3 protein: CASSINSGGGEAFF
clone size: -; J gene: TRBJ1-2; V gene: TRBV6-6; D gene: -; CDR3 DNA: TGTGCCAGCAGTCCCAGATGGAGGGGCACAGCTAACTATGGCTACACCTTC; CDR3 protein: CASSPRWRGTANYGYTF
clone size: -; J gene: TRBJ2-7; V gene: TRBV10-2; D gene: TRBD1; CDR3 DNA: TGCGCCAGCAGTGATGGGACAGCAAGTGACACCTACGAGCAGTACTTC; CDR3 protein: CASSDGTASDTYEQYF
clone size: -; J gene: TRBJ2-2; V gene: TRBV5-1; D gene: TRBD1; CDR3 DNA: TGCGCCAGCAGCCCGCTGGACAGGACGAACACCGGGGAGCTGTTTTTT; CDR3 protein: CASSPLDRTNTGELFF
clone size: -; J gene: TRBJ1-2; V gene: TRBV6-6; D gene: -; CDR3 DNA: TGTGCCAGCACAGGCTCTAACTATGGCTACACCTTC; CDR3 protein: CASTGSNYGYTF
clone size: once; J gene: TRBJ1-2; V gene: TRBV29-1; D gene: -; CDR3 DNA: TGCAGCGTTGTGGGTACAGGTTTGGGTGGCTACACCTTC; CDR3 protein: CSVVGTGLGGYTF
clone size: -; J gene: TRBJ1-5; V gene: TRBV10-2; D gene: -; CDR3 DNA: TGCGCCAGCAGTGCCCAGGGGTTCAATCAGCCCCAGCATTTT; CDR3 protein: CASSAQGFNQPQHF
clone size: -; J gene: TRBJ1-1; V gene: TRBV11-2; D gene: -; CDR3 DNA: TGTGCCAGCAGCTTACAGCTCCAGCGGTATGAAGCTTTCTTT; CDR3 protein: CASSLQLQRYEAFF
clone size: -; J gene: TRBJ1-2; V gene: TRBV11-2; D gene: -; CDR3 DNA: TGTGCCAGCAGCCTTGGTAAACAGGCTTACTTTGGGTCCTATGGCTACACCTTC; CDR3 protein: CASSLGKQAYFGSYGYTF
clone size: -; J gene: TRBJ1-1; V gene: TRBV5-5; D gene: -; CDR3 DNA: TGTGCCAGCAGCTTGACTTTACTTCAGAACACTGAAGCTTTCTTT; CDR3 protein: CASSLTLLQNTEAFF
clone size: few; J gene: TRBJ1-2; V gene: TRBV28; D gene: -; CDR3 DNA: TGTGCCAGCAGACCGACAGGCGCTAACTATGGCTACACCTTC; CDR3 protein: CASRPTGANYGYTF
clone size: -; J gene: TRBJ1-5; V gene: TRBV12-3/TRBV12-4; D gene: -; CDR3 DNA: TGTGCCAGCAGTCTCCTAGGGGATCAGCCCCAGCATTTT; CDR3 protein: CASSLLGDQPQHF
clone size: -; J gene: TRBJ2-3; V gene: TRBV19; D gene: -; CDR3 DNA: TGTGCCAGTACTATGGGGAGAGGGAACACAGATACGCAGTATTTT; CDR3 protein: CASTMGRGNTDTQYF
clone size: -; J gene: TRBJ1-1; V gene: TRBV27; D gene: TRBD1; CDR3 DNA: TGTGCCAGCAAAGACAGGGCGAGAGCTGAAGCTTTCTTT; CDR3 protein: CASKDRARAEAFF
clone size: -; J gene: TRBJ1-4; V gene: TRBV5-5; D gene: -; CDR3 DNA: TGTGCCAGCAGCTTTCAGGCGCTGAATGAAAAACTGTTTTTT; CDR3 protein: CASSFQALNEKLFF
clone size: -; J gene: TRBJ1-3; V gene: TRBV28; D gene: -; CDR3 DNA: TGTGCCAGCAGTTCCTTCCTAGACTCTGGAAACACCATATATTTT; CDR3 protein: CASSSFLDSGNTIYF
clone size: -; J gene: TRBJ1-2; V gene: TRBV6-5; D gene: TRBD1; CDR3 DNA: TGTGCCAGCAGTCCGGACAGGGTAGACTACTATGGCTACACCTTC; CDR3 protein: CASSPDRVDYYGYTF
clone size: once; J gene: TRBJ2-1; V gene: TRBV11-2; D gene: -; CDR3 DNA: TGTGCCAGCAGCTTAGAGGCAGGGAAATCCTACAATGAGCAGTTCTTC; CDR3 protein: CASSLEAGKSYNEQFF
clone size: few; J gene: TRBJ2-1; V gene: TRBV29-1; D gene: TRBD2; CDR3 DNA: TGCAGCGCCGGGGGGTACAATGAGCAGTTCTTC; CDR3 protein: CSAGGYNEQFF
clone size: few; J gene: TRBJ1-2; V gene: TRBV30; D gene: TRBD1; CDR3 DNA: TGTGCCTGGAGAGGGGACAGAAAAGGCCTCTATGGCTACACCTTC; CDR3 protein: CAWRGDRKGLYGYTF
clone size: -; J gene: TRBJ2-6; V gene: TRBV6-5; D gene: -; CDR3 DNA: TGTGCCAGCAGACTAGACACGTCCGGGGCCAACGTCCTGACTTTC; CDR3 protein: CASRLDTSGANVLTF
clone size: once; J gene: TRBJ1-5; V gene: TRBV28; D gene: -; CDR3 DNA: TGTGCCAGCAGCCCCGAAGCTCAGCCCCAGCATTTT; CDR3 protein: CASSPEAQPQHF
clone size: -; J gene: TRBJ1-5; V gene: TRBV12-3/TRBV12-4; D gene: TRBD1; CDR3 DNA: TGTGCCAGCAGTCGACAGGGCCAGGGGCCCCAGCATTTT; CDR3 protein: CASSRQGQGPQHF
clone size: -; J gene: TRBJ2-3; V gene: TRBV7-2; D gene: TRBD2; CDR3 DNA: TGTGCCAGCAGCCCACAAGGGTCGACTAGCGGGGTTGATACGCAGTATTTT; CDR3 protein: CASSPQGSTSGVDTQYF
clone size: -; J gene: TRBJ1-6; V gene: TRBV3-1/TRBV3-2; D gene: -; CDR3 DNA: TGTGCCAGCAGCCAAGGACAGATACGTTCACCCCTCCACTTT; CDR3 protein: CASSQGQIRSPLHF
clone size: -; J gene: TRBJ1-2; V gene: TRBV12-3/TRBV12-4; D gene: TRBD1; CDR3 DNA: TGTGCCAGCAGCAACACAGGGGGCTACGGCTACACCTTC; CDR3 protein: CASSNTGGYGYTF
clone size: -; J gene: TRBJ2-3; V gene: TRBV3-1/TRBV3-2; D gene: TRBD2; CDR3 DNA: TGTGCCAGCAGCCAAAGGACTAGCGCAGATACGCAGTATTTT; CDR3 protein: CASSQRTSADTQYF
clone size: -; J gene: TRBJ1-4; V gene: TRBV19; D gene: -; CDR3 DNA: TGTGCCAGTAGTAAAACCGGGCCCCAGGGGAGGGCTGAAAAACTGTTTTTT; CDR3 protein: CASSKTGPQGRAEKLFF
clone size: -; J gene: TRBJ1-4; V gene: TRBV5-5; D gene: TRBD1; CDR3 DNA: TGTGCCAGCAGCTCAGGAGAAGGGGGCTTTAATGAAAAACTGTTTTTT; CDR3 protein: CASSSGEGGFNEKLFF
clone size: -; J gene: TRBJ2-5; V gene: TRBV5-1; D gene: -; CDR3 DNA: TGCGCCAGCAGCTTGGGAGGACTTCAGGAAGAGACCCAGTACTTC; CDR3 protein: CASSLGGLQEETQYF
clone size: -; J gene: TRBJ1-2; V gene: TRBV5-1; D gene: TRBD1; CDR3 DNA: TGCGCCAGCAGCTTCAACGGGGACAGGGGTGGCTACACCTTC; CDR3 protein: CASSFNGDRGGYTF
clone size: -; J gene: TRBJ1-3; V gene: TRBV5-1; D gene: TRBD1; CDR3 DNA: TGCGCCAGCAGGTCGACAGGGAGTGGAAACACCATATATTTT; CDR3 protein: CASRSTGSGNTIYF
clone size: -; J gene: TRBJ2-7; V gene: TRBV18; D gene: -; CDR3 DNA: TGTGCCAGCTCACTCCCAGGGGCCACCTCCTACGAGCAGTACTTC; CDR3 protein: CASSLPGATSYEQYF
clone size: -; J gene: TRBJ2-1; V gene: TRBV10-3; D gene: TRBD2; CDR3 DNA: TGTGCCATCAGTGAGTTTAAGCGGGGGGGGAATGAGCAGTTCTTC; CDR3 protein: CAISEFKRGGNEQFF